This T cell receptor beta chain came from a study of breast tumors, draining lymph nodes, adjacent tissues. General observations from the study: Most tumor T cells seemingly derive from lymph node, then expand in tumor.

Concerning this clonotype itself: The antigen remains undetermined.

A single record per CDR3 protein comes from TCRdb applying MiXCR to the multiplex PCR reads. The repertoire holds 180,000 or so distinct CDR3 sequences, approximately 30% seen once, with around 4% in the top ten. Breast cancer patients provided tissue from their axillary draining lymph nodes. The sequencing input was axillary lymph node tissue. The sequence was obtained from a female donor with breast cancer. Some clones in this sample may be carry-over from other donors' samples.

The CDR3 sequence: CSARDVTDNSPLHF. The CDR3 DNA reads TGCAGTGCTAGAGATGTGACAGATAATTCACCCCTCCACTTT. J is TRBJ1-6 and V is TRBV20-1; TRBD1 is a possible D gene (5 bases). Germline V gives CDR1 DFQATT, CDR2 SNEGSKA (reference sequence). The length of the CDR3 is 14 residues. V lost 0 bases, J lost 5 bases, and 8 bases lay in between.